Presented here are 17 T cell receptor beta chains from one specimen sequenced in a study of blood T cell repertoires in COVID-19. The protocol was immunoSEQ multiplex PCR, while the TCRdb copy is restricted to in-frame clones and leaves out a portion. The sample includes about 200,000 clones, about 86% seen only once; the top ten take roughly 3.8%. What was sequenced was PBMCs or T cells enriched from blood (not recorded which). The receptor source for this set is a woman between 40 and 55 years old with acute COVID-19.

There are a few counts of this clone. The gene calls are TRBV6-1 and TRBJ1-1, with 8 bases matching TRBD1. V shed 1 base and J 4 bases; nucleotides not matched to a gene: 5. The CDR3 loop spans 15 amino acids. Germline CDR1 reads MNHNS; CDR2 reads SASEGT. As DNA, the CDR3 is TGTGCCAGCAGTGAAGGACAGGGGTGGGGCACTGAAGCTTTCTTT. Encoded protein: CASSEGQGWGTEAFF.

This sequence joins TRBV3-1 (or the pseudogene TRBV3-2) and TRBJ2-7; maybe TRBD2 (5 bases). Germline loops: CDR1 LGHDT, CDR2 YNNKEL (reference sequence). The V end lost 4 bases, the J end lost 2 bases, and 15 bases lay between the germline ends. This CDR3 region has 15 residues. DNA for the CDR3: TGTGCCAGCAGCCCGAACTACGGAGGAACCTACGAGCAGTACTTC. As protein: CASSPNYGGTYEQYF.

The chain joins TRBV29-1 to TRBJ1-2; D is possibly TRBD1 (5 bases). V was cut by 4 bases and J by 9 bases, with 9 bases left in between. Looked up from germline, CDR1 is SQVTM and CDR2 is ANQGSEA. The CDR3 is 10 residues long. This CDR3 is CSVGQGSYTF. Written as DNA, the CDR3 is TGCAGCGTTGGCCAGGGAAGCTACACCTTC.

CDR3 sequence reads: CASSPGGGGTTNEKLFF. For the CDR3, the DNA is TGTGCCAGCAGTCCCGGGGGAGGAGGGACAACTAATGAAAAACTGTTTTTT. The rearrangement uses TRBV6-6 and TRBJ1-4; TRBD1 might be the D (5 bases). The V gene lost 5 bases and the J gene lost 0 bases, with 16 bases spanning the gap. Germline V CDR1 and CDR2: MNHNY, SVGAGI (reference sequence). This CDR3 comprises 17 residues.

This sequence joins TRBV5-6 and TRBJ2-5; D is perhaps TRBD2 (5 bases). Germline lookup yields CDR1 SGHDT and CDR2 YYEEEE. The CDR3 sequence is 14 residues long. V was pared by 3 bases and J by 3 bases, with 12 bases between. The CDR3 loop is CASSSLIGEETQYF. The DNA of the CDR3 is TGTGCCAGCAGCTCGTTAATCGGGGAAGAGACCCAGTACTTC.

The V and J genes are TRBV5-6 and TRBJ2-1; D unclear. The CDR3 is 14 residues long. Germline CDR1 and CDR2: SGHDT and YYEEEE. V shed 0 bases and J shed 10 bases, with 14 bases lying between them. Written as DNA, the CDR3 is TGTGCCAGCAGCTTGGGTACAGCAGGTTGGGAGCAGTTCTTC. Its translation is CASSLGTAGWEQFF.

The CDR3 sequence: CASSQRPGENSGTIYF. The DNA for the CDR3 is TGCGCCAGCAGCCAGAGACCCGGGGAAAATAGTGGAACCATATATTTT. J is TRBJ1-3 and V is TRBV5-1; D not resolved. Germline CDR1 reads SGHRS; CDR2 reads YFSETQ. V dropped 4 bases and J dropped 10 bases, with 24 bases sitting between them. The CDR3 is 16 residues long.

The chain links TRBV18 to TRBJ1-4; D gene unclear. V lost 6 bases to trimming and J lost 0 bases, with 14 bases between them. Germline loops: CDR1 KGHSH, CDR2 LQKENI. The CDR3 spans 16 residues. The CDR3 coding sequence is TGTGCCAGCTCTATAAGTGGCCCTTCAACTAATGAAAAACTGTTTTTT. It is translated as CASSISGPSTNEKLFF.

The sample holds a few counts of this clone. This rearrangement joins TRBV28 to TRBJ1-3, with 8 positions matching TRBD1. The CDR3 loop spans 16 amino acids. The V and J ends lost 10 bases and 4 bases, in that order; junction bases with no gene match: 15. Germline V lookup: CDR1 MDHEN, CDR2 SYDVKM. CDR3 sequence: CAIVGDRRQAGNTIYF. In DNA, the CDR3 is TGTGCCATAGTGGGGGACAGGCGGCAGGCCGGAAACACCATATATTTT.

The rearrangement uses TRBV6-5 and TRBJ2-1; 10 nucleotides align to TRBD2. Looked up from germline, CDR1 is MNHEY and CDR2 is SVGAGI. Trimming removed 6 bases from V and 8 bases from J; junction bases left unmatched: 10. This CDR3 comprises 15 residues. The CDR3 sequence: CASRRTPSGSDEQFF. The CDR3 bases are TGTGCCAGCAGGCGAACCCCTAGCGGGAGCGATGAGCAGTTCTTC.

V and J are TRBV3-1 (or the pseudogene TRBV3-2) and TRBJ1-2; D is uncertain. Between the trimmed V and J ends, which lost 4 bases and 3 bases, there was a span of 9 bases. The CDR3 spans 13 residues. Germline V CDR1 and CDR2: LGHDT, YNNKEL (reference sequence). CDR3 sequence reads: CASSRTEYYGYTF. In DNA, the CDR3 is TGTGCCAGCAGCCGTACAGAGTACTATGGCTACACCTTC.

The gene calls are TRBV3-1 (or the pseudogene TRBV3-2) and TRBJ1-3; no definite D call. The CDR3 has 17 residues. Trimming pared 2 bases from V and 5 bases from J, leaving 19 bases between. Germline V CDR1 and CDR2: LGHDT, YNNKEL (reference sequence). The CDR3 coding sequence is TGTGCCAGCAGCCAATCGTGGAGGTTCCCCAGGAGAAACACCATATATTTT. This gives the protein CASSQSWRFPRRNTIYF.

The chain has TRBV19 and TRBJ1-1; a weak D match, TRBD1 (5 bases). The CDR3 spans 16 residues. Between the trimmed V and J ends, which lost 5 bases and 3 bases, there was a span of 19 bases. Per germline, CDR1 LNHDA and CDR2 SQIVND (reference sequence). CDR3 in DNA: TGTGCCAGTAGTGTGAGGCAGGGATATGGTGACACTGAAGCTTTCTTT. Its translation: CASSVRQGYGDTEAFF. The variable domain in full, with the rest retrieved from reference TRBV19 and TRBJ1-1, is DGGITQSPKYLFRKEGQNVTLSCEQNLNHDAMYWYRQDPGQGLRLIYYSQIVNDFQKGDIAEGYSVSREKKESFPLTVTSAQKNPTAFYLCASSVRQGYGDTEAFFGQGTRLTVV.

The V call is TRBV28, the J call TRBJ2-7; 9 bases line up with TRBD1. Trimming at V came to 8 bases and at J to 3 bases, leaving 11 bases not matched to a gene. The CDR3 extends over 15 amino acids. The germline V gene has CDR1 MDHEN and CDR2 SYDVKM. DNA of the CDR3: TGTGCCAGCTCCCCTTTCCCGGGACAGGGCTACGAGCAGTACTTC. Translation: CASSPFPGQGYEQYF.

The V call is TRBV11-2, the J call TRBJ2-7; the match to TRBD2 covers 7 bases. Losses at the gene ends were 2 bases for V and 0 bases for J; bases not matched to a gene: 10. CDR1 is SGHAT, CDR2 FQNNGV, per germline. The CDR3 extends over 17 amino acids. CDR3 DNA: TGTGCCAGCAGCTTAATAGCGGGCGGTCGAGACTCCTACGAGCAGTACTTC. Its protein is CASSLIAGGRDSYEQYF.

This CDR3 is CASSRLGQGESNQPQHF. CDR3 DNA: TGTGCCAGCTCGCGCCTTGGACAGGGAGAAAGCAATCAGCCCCAGCATTTT. The chain employs TRBV18 and TRBJ1-5; 8 bases are a match to TRBD1. This CDR3 spans 17 amino acids. The V segment lost 6 bases and the J segment 1 base; nucleotides outside the gene matches: 11. Germline lookup yields CDR1 KGHSH and CDR2 LQKENI.

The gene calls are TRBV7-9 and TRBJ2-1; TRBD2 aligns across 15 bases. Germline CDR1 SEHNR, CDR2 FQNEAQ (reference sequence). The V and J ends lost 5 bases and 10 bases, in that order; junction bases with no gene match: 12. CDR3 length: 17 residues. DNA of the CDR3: TGTGCCAGCAGCCTAAAGGGACTAGCGGGAGGTGGGGTCGAGCAGTTCTTC. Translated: CASSLKGLAGGGVEQFF. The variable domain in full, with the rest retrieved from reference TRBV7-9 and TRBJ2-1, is DTGVSQNPRHKITKRGQNVTFRCDPISEHNRLYWYRQTLGQGPEFLTYFQNEAQLEKSRLLSDRFSAERPKGSFSTLEIQRTEQGDSAMYLCASSLKGLAGGGVEQFFGPGTRLTVL.